Following are 5 T cell receptor beta chains from one sample sequenced in a study of shared clonotypes between healthy human individuals. TCRdb keeps only in-frame clones here, not all; method: immunoSEQ multiplex PCR. The sample lists 640,000 or so clones; less than 80% were seen once. Sequencing was carried out using memory CD4+ T cells sorted from blood. The subset was: CD45RA-negative fraction. The source is a woman in her thirties in good health.

There are a few counts of this clone. Within the sample, other DNA sequences also encode this same CDR3. The rearrangement joins TRBV11-3 to TRBJ2-1; unclear D gene. Trimming cost V 3 bases and J 4 bases, with 7 bases left between them. Germline V gene lookup returns CDR1 SGHNT and CDR2 YENEEA. CDR3 length: 13 amino acids. DNA for the CDR3: TGTGCCAGCAGCTTGGGCAAATACAATGAGCAGTTCTTC. Its translation: CASSLGKYNEQFF.

The V call is TRBV27, the J call TRBJ2-3; 7 positions match TRBD1. The trim removed 1 base at V and 6 bases at J, leaving 7 bases unmatched. Germline loops: CDR1 MNHEY, CDR2 SMNVEV (reference sequence). The CDR3 has 15 amino acids. CDR3 residues: CASSLLSQGDDTQYF. CDR3 nucleotide sequence: TGTGCCAGCAGTTTATTGAGTCAGGGGGATGATACGCAGTATTTT.

V and J are TRBV4-1 and TRBJ2-7; D is ambiguous. V was trimmed by 1 base and J by 1 base, leaving 11 bases between them. CDR1 MGHRA and CDR2 YSYEKL come from the germline V gene. The CDR3 contains 15 residues. CDR3 coding DNA: TGCGCCAGCAGCCAAGGGGCAGGAGTTTCCTACGAGCAGTACTTC. Translated: CASSQGAGVSYEQYF.

The rearrangement joins TRBV18 to TRBJ2-5, with 7 nucleotides matching TRBD1. This CDR3 has 13 residues. Germline CDR1 is KGHSH and CDR2 is LQKENI. V shed 3 bases, J shed 5 bases, and the junction held 3 bases outside the gene matches. The CDR3 DNA reads as TGTGCCAGCTCACCCCAGGGGGTGGAGACCCAGTACTTC. Translated, it gives CASSPQGVETQYF.

There are many counts of this clone. Different DNA sequences within this sample yield the same CDR3. The rearrangement uses TRBV28 and TRBJ2-1; D may be TRBD2 (6 bases). This CDR3 is 14 amino acids long. Deletions cut 1 base from V and 6 bases from J, with 10 bases between. CDR1 and CDR2 (germline): MDHEN, SYDVKM. For the CDR3, the DNA is TGTGCCAGCAGTTTATACCTAGCGCCCAATGAGCAGTTCTTC. As protein: CASSLYLAPNEQFF.